The clone carrying this T cell receptor beta chain was seen a handful of times. The antigen remains undetermined. This sample was taken from a study of cytomegalovirus exposure and HLA in healthy donors. Study context: Earlier results showed roughly 120 million unique TCR beta sequences derived from approximately 180 million T cells. Overall study findings and caveats: Some V segments could not be told apart, so they were left out, TRBV6-2 and TRBV6-3 among them. A later analysis reportedly found fewer N-insertions in an Asian-associated ancestry cluster than the roughly 670-donor mean. Information on immune exposure was restricted to one variable (CMV serostatus).

PCR amplification relied on 60 Vbeta primers (plus 13 Jbeta primers). Generated by immunoSEQ multiplex PCR, the TCRdb table keeps only in-frame clones and is missing some. The sample contains approximately 82,000 clones, 9.5% to 13% of which appear only once. This CDR3 spans 13 amino acids. CDR1 is SGHDN, CDR2 FVKESK, per germline. Trimming took 7 bases from V and 2 from J, leaving 11 bases between them. The V gene is TRBV14, the J gene TRBJ2-5; D is ambiguous. This receptor was taken from a man aged 55 to 70 in good health and CMV-seropositive. Sequences were obtained from PBMCs. CDR3 in DNA: TGTGCCAGCAAGCGAGAGCAGCAAGAGACCCAGTACTTC. This codes for CASKREQQETQYF.